This TCR beta chain stems from a study of human CD8 memory T cell subsets. Broader study findings: Beta chains alone were the T cell receptor chains sequenced in the study. T cell repertoires from the stem-like memory and precursor exhausted subsets showed minimal mutual overlap.

Negative magnetic separation enriched total CD8+ T cells. This clonotype counts as medium-sized by frequency. The antigen is unknown. UMI-labeled 5' RACE was used, and it produced the TCR beta libraries. Per the authors' pipeline: Each of the TCR beta libraries had somewhere between about 2,900 and 20,000 functional CDR3 beta clonotypes in it. One entry per CDR3 protein, without DNA, is what TCRdb gives after re-calling the 5' RACE reads. The V and J calls reflect TCRdb's pipeline rather than the authors' work. With approximately 8,200 distinct CDR3 sequences in the sample, the ten largest clones hold 20% to 25%. CDR1 and CDR2 from the germline V gene are SEHNR and FQNEAQ (reference sequence). The length of the CDR3 is 19 residues.

Sequencing was performed on CD8+ T cells from PBMCs. The origin of this receptor is a human donor in good health. The chain has TRBV7-9 and TRBJ2-1; the TCRdb D gene call, TRBD1, has no DNA to confirm it. This chain's CDR3 is CASSPYHLEEGRGHNEQFF.